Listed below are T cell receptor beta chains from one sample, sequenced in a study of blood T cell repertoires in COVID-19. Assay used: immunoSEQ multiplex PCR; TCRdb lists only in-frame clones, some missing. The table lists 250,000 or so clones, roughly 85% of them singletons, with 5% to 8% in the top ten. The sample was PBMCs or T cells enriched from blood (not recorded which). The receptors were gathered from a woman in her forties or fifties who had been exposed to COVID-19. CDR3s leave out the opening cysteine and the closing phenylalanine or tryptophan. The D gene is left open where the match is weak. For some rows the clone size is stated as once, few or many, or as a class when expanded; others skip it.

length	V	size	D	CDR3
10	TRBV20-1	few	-	SARGLDYGYT
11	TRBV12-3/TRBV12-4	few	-	ASSLGGGTEAF
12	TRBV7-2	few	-	ASSVGTQGNTIY
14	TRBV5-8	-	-	ASRHIQTRGNQPQH
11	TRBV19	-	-	ASSIRRQAPRT
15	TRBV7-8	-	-	ASSWRGPPVDNSPLH
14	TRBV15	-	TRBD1	ATTERRDSYLDTQY
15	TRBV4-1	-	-	ASSPYIRGGANEKLF
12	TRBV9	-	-	ASSARDIPNTIY
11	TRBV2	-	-	ASEAGANQPQH
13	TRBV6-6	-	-	ASSYRVRDNQPQH
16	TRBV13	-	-	ASSLAGSQGSYNSPLH
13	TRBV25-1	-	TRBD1	ASSEQGRDRNGYT
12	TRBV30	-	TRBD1	AWSRGTGAETQY
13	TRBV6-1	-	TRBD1	ASSEGTGVTSEQF
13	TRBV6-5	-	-	ASSYIAGMAYEQY
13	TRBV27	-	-	ASSLGAVGSQPQH
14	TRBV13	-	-	ASSGGTVNLSYEQY
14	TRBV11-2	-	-	ASRRTPGHSSYEQY
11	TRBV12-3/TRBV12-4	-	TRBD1	ASSFGTGSGYT
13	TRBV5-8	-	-	ASSPTQGIVSGYT
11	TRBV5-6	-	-	ASSAGPTYEQY
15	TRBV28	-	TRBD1	ASRHPGQGETGYGYT
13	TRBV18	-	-	ASSPTGSANYGYT
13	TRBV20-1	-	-	SASRGQGGHTEAF
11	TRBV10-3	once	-	AARLDVDGTQY